A selection of T cell receptor beta chains follows, all from one sample in a study of human T cells and chemical hapten exposure. MiXCR, run by TCRdb on the RACE reads, gives a single entry per CDR3 protein. In the table there are 200,000 to 300,000 distinct CDR3 sequences, 8.6% of which are singletons. The sample here was whole blood, taken in connection with sensitization to the hapten diphenylcyclopropenone (DPC). The source of these receptors is a woman between 40 and 50 years old with alopecia areata. Some clones in this sample may be carry-over from other donors' samples. The CDR3 runs from the conserved cysteine through the conserved F or W. The D gene is left open where the match is weak. For some rows the clone size is stated as once, few or many, or as a class when expanded; others skip it.

>-|TRBJ1-6|TRBV6-6|-
TGTGCCAGCAGGGACCAGAGGAGAGAGTCACCCCTCCACTTT
CASRDQRRESPLHF
>TRBD2|TRBJ2-3|TRBV5-1|-
TGCGCCAGCGCGCGGGAGGGCCGTACAGATACGCAGTATTTT
CASAREGRTDTQYF
>TRBD2|TRBJ2-7|TRBV7-2|-
TGTGCCAGCAGCTGGACTAGCGGGAGCCACGAGCAGTACTTC
CASSWTSGSHEQYF
>-|TRBJ2-7|TRBV4-3|few
TGCGCCAGCAGCCAAGAAGGAGGGGTAGAGCAGTACTTC
CASSQEGGVEQYF
>-|TRBJ1-5|TRBV5-1|few
TGCGCCAGCAGCTGGGGGGCAGGGTATGATCAGCCCCAGCATTTT
CASSWGAGYDQPQHF
>-|TRBJ1-1|TRBV12-3/TRBV12-4|few
TGTGCCAGCGTGATGGACCGTTACACTGAAGCTTTCTTT
CASVMDRYTEAFF
>TRBD2|TRBJ2-1|TRBV6-5|many
TGTGCCAGCGGACTAGCGGGAGAGAACAATGAGCAGTTCTTC
CASGLAGENNEQFF
>-|TRBJ2-7|TRBV6-5|-
TGTGCCAGCAGTTACTCGGGGGACCTAGCCCGCTACGAGCAGTACTTC
CASSYSGDLARYEQYF
>TRBD1|TRBJ2-7|TRBV4-3|-
TGCGCCAGCAGTCTAAACAGGGGGCTGGGAGAGCAGTACTTC
CASSLNRGLGEQYF
>-|TRBJ1-2|TRBV14|-
TGTGCCAGCAGCCAGCCCGGTCTGACGGCTTATGGCTACACCTTC
CASSQPGLTAYGYTF
>-|TRBJ2-7|TRBV7-9|-
TGTGCCAGCAGCCCTCTTCCACCAGAGCACTACGAGCAGTACTTC
CASSPLPPEHYEQYF
>TRBD2|TRBJ2-1|TRBV20-1|many
TGCAGTGCCGGGACTAGCGGGAGAGGGGACAATGAGCAGTTCTTC
CSAGTSGRGDNEQFF
>-|TRBJ2-3|TRBV28|few
TGTGCCAGCACTTCTCGGGATACGCAGTATTTT
CASTSRDTQYF
>-|TRBJ2-7|TRBV2|few
TGTGCCAGCTCGTTGGCGCTAGGGAGCGAGCAGTACTTC
CASSLALGSEQYF
>TRBD2|TRBJ2-2|TRBV7-9|-
TGTGCCAGCAGCAATCGACTAGCGGGAGAGAACACCGGGGAGCTGTTTTTT
CASSNRLAGENTGELFF
>TRBD1|TRBJ1-1|TRBV6-5|few
TGTGCCAGCAGCAAGCAGGGACAGGGGAACACTGAAGCTTTCTTT
CASSKQGQGNTEAFF
>TRBD1|TRBJ2-5|TRBV9|-
TGTGCCAGCAGCGTAGTTAAGAGGCCCGGGACAGGTATCCAAGAGACCCAGTACTTC
CASSVVKRPGTGIQETQYF
>TRBD2|TRBJ2-7|TRBV5-1|many
TGTGCCAGCAGTTCCGGACTAGCGGGAGACGAGCAGTACTTC
CASSSGLAGDEQYF
>TRBD1|TRBJ1-2|TRBV6-1|-
TGTGCCAGCAGTGACTGGACAGGCCCGAACTATGGCTACACCTTC
CASSDWTGPNYGYTF
>TRBD1|TRBJ2-7|TRBV28|-
TGTGCCAGCAGTTTGTTGGGACAGGTGACCTCCTACGAGCAGTACTTC
CASSLLGQVTSYEQYF
>-|TRBJ2-1|TRBV28|few
TGTGCCAGCAGTTTAATGTTTCAGGGAGATGAGCAGTTCTTC
CASSLMFQGDEQFF
>-|TRBJ1-1|TRBV5-4|few
TGTGCCAGCAGCTTGGAGGTAATTAACACTGAAGCTTTCTTT
CASSLEVINTEAFF
>TRBD1|TRBJ1-6|TRBV20-1|few
TGCAGTGCTAGAGATATTCGGACAGGGGACAATTCACCCCTCCACTTT
CSARDIRTGDNSPLHF
>-|TRBJ1-1|TRBV21-1|-
TGTGCCAGCAGCAAAGAGAAGGGTTCGGACACTGAAGCTTTCTTT
CASSKEKGSDTEAFF
>TRBD1|TRBJ1-5|TRBV2|-
TGTGCCAGCTTACGACAGGGGGCGAATCAGCCCCAGCATTTT
CASLRQGANQPQHF
>TRBD1|TRBJ2-3|TRBV5-1|-
TGCGCCAGCAGCTTGGAGCAGGGGGCAGATACGCAGTATTTT
CASSLEQGADTQYF
>-|TRBJ2-3|TRBV3-1|-
TGTGCCAGCAGCCAACCGGGGGCGGATACGCAGTATTTT
CASSQPGADTQYF
>-|TRBJ2-3|TRBV9|-
TGTGCCAGCAGCGTAGTGGCCGGTAGCACAGATACGCAGTATTTT
CASSVVAGSTDTQYF
>TRBD2|TRBJ2-1|TRBV5-1|many
TGCGCCAGCAGCTCCACTAGCGGGATCTACAATGAGCAGTTCTTC
CASSSTSGIYNEQFF